This TCR beta chain was captured in a study of yellow fever vaccine responses in identical twins. Between the trimmed V and J ends, which lost 2 bases and 1 base, there was a span of 11 bases. Germline V gene data show CDR1 as SGHVS and CDR2 as FQNEAQ. The length of the CDR3 is 15 residues. A single record per CDR3 protein comes from TCRdb applying MiXCR to the RT-PCR reads. The table shows around 5,800 distinct CDR3 sequences, with 60% to 70% occurring only once. V usage is TRBV7-8 and J usage is TRBJ1-1, with D uncertain. The sequencing used T cells from blood (PBMCs), unsorted or a sorted subset (not recorded which), collected before or after yellow fever vaccination (not recorded which). This receptor was identified in a woman under 30 who received the yellow fever vaccine. Written as DNA, the CDR3 is TGTGCCAGCAGCTTAATCGGAATAGGGAACACTGAAGCTTTCTTT. It is translated as CASSLIGIGNTEAFF. Full variable domain (remainder filled in from reference TRBV7-8 and TRBJ1-1): GAGVSQSPRYKVAKRGQDVALRCDPISGHVSLFWYQQALGQGPEFLTYFQNEAQLDKSGLPSDRFFAERPEGSVSTLKIQRTQQEDSAVYLCASSLIGIGNTEAFFGQGTRLTVV.